The sample holds one count of the clone carrying this TCR beta chain. The assay was immunoSEQ multiplex PCR, and TCRdb's table has in-frame clones only and misses some. The sample has roughly 500,000 clones, approximately 87% seen once. The data originate from a study of blood T cell repertoires in COVID-19. The CDR3 is 12 amino acids. Trimming cost V 8 bases and J 1 base; bases outside gene matches: 1. Germline assignment: CDR1 SNHLY and CDR2 FYNNEI. The TCR sequence derives from a woman in her forties who had recovered from COVID-19. This chain uses TRBV2 with TRBJ2-5; 7 nucleotides agree with TRBD2. Input material: PBMCs or T cells enriched from blood (not recorded which). CDR3 coding DNA: TGTGCCAGCGGGACTACCCAAGAGACCCAGTACTTC. Translation: CASGTTQETQYF.